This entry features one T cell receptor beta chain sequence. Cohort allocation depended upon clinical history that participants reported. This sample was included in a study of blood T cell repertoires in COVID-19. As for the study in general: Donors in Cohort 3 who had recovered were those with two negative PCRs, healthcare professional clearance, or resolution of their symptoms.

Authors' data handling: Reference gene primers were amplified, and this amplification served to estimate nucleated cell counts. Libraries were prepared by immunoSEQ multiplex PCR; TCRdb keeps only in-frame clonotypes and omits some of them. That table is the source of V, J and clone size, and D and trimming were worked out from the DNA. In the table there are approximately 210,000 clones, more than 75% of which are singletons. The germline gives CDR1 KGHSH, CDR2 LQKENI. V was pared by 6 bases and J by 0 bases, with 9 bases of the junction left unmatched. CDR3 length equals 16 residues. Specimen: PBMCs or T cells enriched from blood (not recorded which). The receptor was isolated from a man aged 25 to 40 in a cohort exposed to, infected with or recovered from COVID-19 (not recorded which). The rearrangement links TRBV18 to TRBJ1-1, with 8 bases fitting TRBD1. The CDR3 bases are TGTGCCAGCTCGCTGGACAGGGCTAAAATGAACACTGAAGCTTTCTTT. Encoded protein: CASSLDRAKMNTEAFF.